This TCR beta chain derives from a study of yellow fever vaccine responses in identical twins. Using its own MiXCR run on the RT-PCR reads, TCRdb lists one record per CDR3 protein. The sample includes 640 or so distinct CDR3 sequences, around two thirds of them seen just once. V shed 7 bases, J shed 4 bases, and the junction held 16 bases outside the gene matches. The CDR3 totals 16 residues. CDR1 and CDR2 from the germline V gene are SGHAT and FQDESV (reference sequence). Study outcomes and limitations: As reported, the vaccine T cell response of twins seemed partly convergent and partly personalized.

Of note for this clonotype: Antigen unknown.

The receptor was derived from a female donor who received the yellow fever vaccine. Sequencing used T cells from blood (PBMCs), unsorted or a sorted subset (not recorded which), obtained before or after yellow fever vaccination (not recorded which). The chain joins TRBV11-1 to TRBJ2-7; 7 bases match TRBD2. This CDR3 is CASNNGGDWDGYEQYF. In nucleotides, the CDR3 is TGTGCCAGCAACAATGGGGGGGACTGGGACGGTTACGAGCAGTACTTC.